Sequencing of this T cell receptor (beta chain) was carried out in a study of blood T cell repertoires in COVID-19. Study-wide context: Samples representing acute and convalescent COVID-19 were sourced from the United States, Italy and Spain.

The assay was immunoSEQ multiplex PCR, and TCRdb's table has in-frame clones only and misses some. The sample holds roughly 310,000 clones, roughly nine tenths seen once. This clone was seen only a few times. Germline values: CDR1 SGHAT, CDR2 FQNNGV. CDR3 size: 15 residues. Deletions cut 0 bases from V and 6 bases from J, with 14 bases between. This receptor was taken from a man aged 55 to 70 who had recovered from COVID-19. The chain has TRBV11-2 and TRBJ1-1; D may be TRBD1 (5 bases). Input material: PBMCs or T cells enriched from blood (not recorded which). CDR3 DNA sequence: TGTGCCAGCAGCTTAGATTCGGGGGTAGGCGCTGAAGCTTTCTTT. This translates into CASSLDSGVGAEAFF. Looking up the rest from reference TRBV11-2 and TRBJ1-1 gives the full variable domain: EAGVAQSPRYKIIEKRQSVAFWCNPISGHATLYWYQQILGQGPKLLIQFQNNGVVDDSQLPKDRFSAERLKGVDSTLKIQPAKLEDSAVYLCASSLDSGVGAEAFFGQGTRLTVV.